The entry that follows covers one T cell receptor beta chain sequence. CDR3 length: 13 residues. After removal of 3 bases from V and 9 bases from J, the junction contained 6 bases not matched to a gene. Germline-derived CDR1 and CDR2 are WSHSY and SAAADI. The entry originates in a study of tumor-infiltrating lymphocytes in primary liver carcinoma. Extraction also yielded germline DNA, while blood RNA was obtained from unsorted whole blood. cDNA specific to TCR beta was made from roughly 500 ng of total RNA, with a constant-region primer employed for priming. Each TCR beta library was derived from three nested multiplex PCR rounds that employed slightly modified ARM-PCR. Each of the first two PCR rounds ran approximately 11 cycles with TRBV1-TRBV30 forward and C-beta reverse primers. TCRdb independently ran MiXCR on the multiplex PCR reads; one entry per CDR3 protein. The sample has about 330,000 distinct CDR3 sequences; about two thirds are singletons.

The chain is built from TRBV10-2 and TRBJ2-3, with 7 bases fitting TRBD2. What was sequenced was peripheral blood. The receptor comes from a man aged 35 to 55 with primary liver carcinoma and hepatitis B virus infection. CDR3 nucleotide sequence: TGCGCCAGCAGTGACCCGGGAGGCCGAACGCAGTATTTT. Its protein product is CASSDPGGRTQYF.